The T cell receptor beta chain under discussion was sequenced for a study of blood T cells in healthy people across ages. Findings and caveats of the study: Investigators viewed diversity estimates from one million T cells as underestimates, the study reported.

Then a second PCR, running roughly 7 to 11 cycles, was carried out with a sample-barcoded 5' primer and a J-beta primer mix. CDR3-containing paired-end reads numbering at least 2.5 million came from each sample. TCRdb used MiXCR to reprocess the 5' RACE reads, holding one entry per CDR3 protein. The table lists about 780,000 distinct CDR3 sequences, around a quarter of them singletons. Sample donors were healthy Caucasian individuals that came from Russia, aged roughly 6 to 90. This clonotype was detected only a few times. Antigen: not known. Another study also made use of these data, one on T cells of mothers and their children.

This clonotype originated in a boy aged 5-17 years in good health. Sequenced: blood.

The CDR3 spells CASSGTFYGYTF. Written as DNA, the CDR3 is TGTGCCAGCTCCGGGACTTTCTATGGCTACACCTTC. The gene calls are TRBV18 and TRBJ1-2, with D perhaps matching TRBD1 (5 bases). V dropped 6 bases and J dropped 4 bases, with 9 bases sitting between them. The CDR3 is 12 amino acids. CDR1 and CDR2 from the germline V gene are KGHSH and LQKENI.